Shown below are 5 T cell receptor beta chains from a single sample sequenced in a study of T-cell reconstitution after alpha-beta-depleted transplantation in children (dated by TCRdb to about 2016). Library preparation employed PCR. Instrument on record: Illumina HiSeq 2500. To normalize quantification of the TCRbeta repertoire, the TCR libraries were built with molecular barcoding that relied on unique molecular identifiers. Using fastp at Q25 and MiXCR, TCRdb reprocessed the public reads and kept productive beta chains. For every CDR3 protein sequence, its rows merge into one entry that carries the most common genes and DNA. The sample data list about 460,000 distinct CDR3 sequences, and roughly a tenth of these were observed just once. About 2.1% of the sample goes to the ten largest clones. The sample's treatment or condition label, in plain terms: allogeneic hematopoietic cell transplantation with graft depleted of TCRalphabeta T cells and CD19 B cells.

Sequenced material: PBMCs, taken before TCRalphabeta/CD19-depleted stem cell transplant. The receptors shown here come from a child under 10 years old with inherited bone marrow failure, due to receive a stem cell transplant.

This clonotype was observed a handful of times. A read error may account for a junction end that differs from germline. The chain links TRBV20-1 to TRBJ2-3, with D possibly being TRBD2 (5 bases). CDR1 DFQATT and CDR2 SNEGSKA come from the germline V gene (reference sequence). This CDR3 spans 13 amino acids. CDR3 sequence: CSARGSSIDTQYF. The DNA for the CDR3 is TGCAGTGCTAGAGGGTCTAGCATAGATACGCAGTATTTT.

The table lists this clonotype with many counts. This chain joins TRBV5-1 and TRBJ2-2; D may be TRBD1 (6 bases). V lost 2 bases, J lost 7 bases, and 12 bases lay in between. Germline CDR1 and CDR2: SGHRS and YFSETQ. The CDR3 totals 14 residues. CDR3 nucleotide sequence: TGCGCCAGCAGCTTTTATCCAGGGGACGGGGAGCTGTTTTTT. Its protein is CASSFYPGDGELFF.

This clonotype came up many times. The rearrangement joins TRBV5-1 to TRBJ2-5, with TRBD1 identical over 8 bases. This CDR3 is built from 14 residues. Per the germline V gene, CDR1 is SGHRS and CDR2 is YFSETQ. The junction had 7 bases not matched to a gene; V was cut back by 4 bases and J by 5 bases. In nucleotides, the CDR3 is TGCGCCAGCAGCCAGGACAGGGTCGGGGAGACCCAGTACTTC. The encoded protein is CASSQDRVGETQYF.

Details on this clonotype: A much more abundant neighbour one base away suggests this may be a read error. The chain couples TRBV12-3 or TRBV12-4 to TRBJ1-5, with TRBD1 matching over 7 bases. The CDR3 is 13 amino acids. Trimming removed 5 bases from V and 10 bases from J; junction bases left unmatched: 8. The CDR3 spells CASSDRARGPQHF. The CDR3 region has the DNA TGTGCCAGCAGTGACAGGGCCCGGGGTCCCCAGCATTTT.

This clonotype has a count of ten or more. The rearrangement links TRBV10-2 to TRBJ2-3, with 12 nucleotides matching TRBD2. The CDR3 sequence is 16 residues long. V dropped 6 bases and J dropped 2; count of bases not matched to a gene: 6. Germline CDR1 is WSHSY and CDR2 is SAAADI. The CDR3 spells CASSLLAGGDTDTQYF. The CDR3 DNA reads as TGCGCCAGCAGCCTGCTAGCGGGAGGGGACACAGATACGCAGTATTTT.